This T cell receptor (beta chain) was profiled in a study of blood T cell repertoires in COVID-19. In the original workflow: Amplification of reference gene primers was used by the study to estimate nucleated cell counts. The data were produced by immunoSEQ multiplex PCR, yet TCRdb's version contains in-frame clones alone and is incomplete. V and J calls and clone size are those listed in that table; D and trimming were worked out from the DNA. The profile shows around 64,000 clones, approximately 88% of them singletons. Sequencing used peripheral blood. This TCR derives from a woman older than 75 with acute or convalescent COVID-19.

The chain's CDR3 is CASSVTGGGPQETQYF. In DNA form, the CDR3 reads TGTGCCAGCAGTGTAACAGGCGGGGGACCCCAAGAGACCCAGTACTTC. This sequence joins TRBV6-4 and TRBJ2-5; the match to TRBD2 covers 7 bases. The length of the CDR3 is 16 residues. CDR1 is MRHNA and CDR2 is SNTAGT in the germline V gene. J was trimmed by 1 base and V by 4 bases; bases with no gene match: 9.